One sample yielded the 27 T cell receptor beta chains listed below, sequenced in a study of blood T cell repertoires in COVID-19. Sequenced by immunoSEQ multiplex PCR; TCRdb stores in-frame clones only, minus some. Of some 22,000 clones in the sample, 70% to 90% were seen once. The sequenced sample was peripheral blood. All receptors come from a woman at least 80 years old with acute or convalescent COVID-19.

This chain joins TRBV5-6 and TRBJ2-6; unclear D gene. Trimming left V 1 base short and J 2 bases short, with 7 bases between. Germline CDR1 is SGHDT and CDR2 is YYEEEE. This CDR3 has 15 amino acids. In DNA form, the CDR3 reads TGTGCCAGCAGCTTGTGGGCAACTGGGGCCAACGTCCTGACTTTC. This translates into CASSLWATGANVLTF.

This chain links TRBV24-1 with TRBJ2-1; weak D call: TRBD1 (5 bases). Per germline, CDR1 KGHDR and CDR2 SFDVKD. The CDR3 has 13 amino acids. Trimming took 6 bases from V and 7 from J, leaving 12 bases between them. The DNA of the CDR3 is TGTGCCACCAGTACGACGAAGGGGAATGAGCAGTTCTTC. Its protein is CATSTTKGNEQFF.

This rearrangement joins TRBV5-1 to TRBJ2-5; TRBD1 is a possible D gene (6 bases). This CDR3 comprises 14 residues. CDR1 and CDR2 (germline): SGHRS, YFSETQ. The germline V and J ends were trimmed by 4 bases and 7 bases, with 17 bases remaining between them. The CDR3 DNA sequence: TGCGCCAGCAGCCCCTCCCTGGGGGCAGGGACCCAGTACTTC. Amino acids: CASSPSLGAGTQYF.

V is TRBV5-1 and J is TRBJ2-2; 10 bases fit TRBD1. Germline CDR1 is SGHRS and CDR2 is YFSETQ. This CDR3 has 16 amino acids. V shed 1 base and J 4 bases; nucleotides not matched to a gene: 4. CDR3 protein: CASSLKRDRGTGELFF. DNA of the CDR3: TGCGCCAGCAGCTTGAAGAGGGACAGGGGCACCGGGGAGCTGTTTTTT.

This chain connects TRBV5-1 to TRBJ2-7, with D hard to call. Deletions cut 0 bases from V and 0 bases from J, with 10 bases between. Looked up from germline, CDR1 is SGHRS and CDR2 is YFSETQ. The CDR3 is 15 residues long. The CDR3 region has the DNA TGCGCCAGCAGCTTGGCCGGTGGTGGCTCCTACGAGCAGTACTTC. Translation: CASSLAGGGSYEQYF.

V usage is TRBV4-3 and J usage is TRBJ2-2; D perhaps matches TRBD1 (5 bases). Germline CDR1 and CDR2: LGHNA and YSLEER. There are 15 residues in the CDR3. V lost 4 bases, J lost 6 bases, and 15 bases lay in between. The CDR3 nucleotides are TGCGCCAGCAGCCCGATAGGGGAAGTCGCCGGGGAGCTGTTTTTT. Amino acid sequence: CASSPIGEVAGELFF.

This rearrangement joins TRBV6-5 to TRBJ2-5; 7 positions agree with TRBD2. The CDR3 totals 15 residues. Germline V gene lookup returns CDR1 MNHEY and CDR2 SVGAGI. V shed 5 bases, J shed 4 bases, and the junction held 10 bases outside the gene matches. CDR3 loop: CASSPDHGGRETQYF. The DNA for the CDR3 is TGTGCCAGCAGTCCCGACCATGGCGGGAGAGAGACCCAGTACTTC.

The chain joins TRBV7-9 to TRBJ2-3; 10 bases line up with TRBD2. V shed 5 bases, J shed 4 bases, and the junction held 9 bases outside the gene matches. Germline CDR1 SEHNR, CDR2 FQNEAQ (reference sequence). This CDR3 contains 16 residues. DNA for the CDR3: TGTGCCAGCAGCGCAGGGATAGCGGGAGGTCCAGATACGCAGTATTTT. It encodes CASSAGIAGGPDTQYF.

In DNA form, the CDR3 reads TGTGCCAGCAGCTTGGAACTTCGTGAGACCCAGTACTTC. It yields the protein CASSLELRETQYF. This chain joins TRBV5-6 and TRBJ2-5; D uncertain. V lost 0 bases and J lost 5, with 8 bases in between. Per germline, CDR1 SGHDT and CDR2 YYEEEE. The CDR3 has 13 amino acids.

The V and J genes are TRBV19 and TRBJ2-6; the match to TRBD2 covers 12 bases. Germline CDR1 LNHDA, CDR2 SQIVND (reference sequence). V lost 7 bases to trimming and J lost 2 bases; unmatched junction nucleotides: 9. The CDR3 runs 18 residues. DNA of the CDR3: TGTGCCAGTACTCCCCTAGCGGGGGGGCCCCCTGGGGCCAACGTCCTGACTTTC. Encoded protein: CASTPLAGGPPGANVLTF.

This clone came up a few times. V gene TRBV2 combines with J gene TRBJ2-3; 9 bases agree with TRBD2. The CDR3 is 17 amino acids. The trim removed 7 bases at V and 1 base at J, leaving 12 bases unmatched. Germline-derived CDR1 and CDR2 are SNHLY and FYNNEI. The CDR3 DNA reads TGTGCCAGCATCCCACAGGAGGCGGGAGGGGGCACAGATACGCAGTATTTT. This codes for CASIPQEAGGGTDTQYF.

This chain uses TRBV2 with TRBJ1-6; TRBD1 agrees at 9 bases. CDR3 size: 15 residues. J gave up 7 bases and V 7 bases, and 8 bases lay outside the gene matches. Germline V gene data show CDR1 as SNHLY and CDR2 as FYNNEI. The CDR3 bases are TGTGCCAGCACTCCTGGACAGGGGCGAAATTCACCCCTCCACTTT. Its translation is CASTPGQGRNSPLHF.

The count of this clone is one. The chain links TRBV27 to TRBJ1-2; perhaps TRBD1 as D (5 bases). V shed 3 bases and J shed 8 bases, with 13 bases lying between them. The CDR3 is 13 amino acids. Germline loops: CDR1 MNHEY, CDR2 SMNVEV (reference sequence). CDR3 coding DNA: TGTGCCAGCAGTTTCGGCAGGGCTCGCGGCTACACCTTC. It codes for CASSFGRARGYTF.

V is TRBV10-2 and J is TRBJ1-1, with D uncertain. Trimming took off 7 bases at V and 0 bases at J, with 9 bases between the two ends. This CDR3 is built from 13 residues. Germline V gives CDR1 WSHSY, CDR2 SAAADI. The CDR3 DNA is TGCGCCAGCACAGGCAATGTGAACACTGAAGCTTTCTTT. Its protein is CASTGNVNTEAFF.

Only one count was recorded for this clone. This sequence joins TRBV5-1 and TRBJ2-1, with D unclear. The germline CDR1 and CDR2 sequences are SGHRS and YFSETQ. V was trimmed by 7 bases and J by 2 bases, leaving 13 bases between them. CDR3 length: 14 amino acids. CDR3 amino acids: CASGQTETYNEQFF. The CDR3 DNA reads TGCGCCAGCGGCCAAACAGAGACCTACAATGAGCAGTTCTTC.

This clone has a single count. The chain is built from TRBV6-2 or TRBV6-3 and TRBJ1-6; D uncertain. The V end lost 6 bases, the J end lost 3 bases, and 15 bases lay between the germline ends. The CDR3 is 16 amino acids. CDR1 is MNHEY, CDR2 SVGEGT, per germline. CDR3 region: CASSLFKGVYNSPLHF. The CDR3 DNA follows: TGTGCCAGCAGCCTATTTAAGGGAGTCTATAATTCACCCCTCCACTTT.

The chain combines TRBV7-2 with TRBJ1-1; 8 nucleotides match TRBD1. Germline CDR1 and CDR2: SGHTA and FQGNSA. The ends lost 4 bases at V and 4 bases at J; junction bases unmatched: 8. This CDR3 has 15 residues. CDR3 DNA sequence: TGTGCCAGCAGCTCCGGGACAGGCTTCGGCACTGAAGCTTTCTTT. It translates to CASSSGTGFGTEAFF. The variable domain in full, completed from reference TRBV7-2 and TRBJ1-1, reads GAGVSQSPSNKVTEKGKDVELRCDPISGHTALYWYRQSLGQGLEFLIYFQGNSAPDKSGLPSDRFSAERTGGSVSTLTIQRTQQEDSAVYLCASSSGTGFGTEAFFGQGTRLTVV.

The gene calls are TRBV7-2 and TRBJ1-3; D gene unclear. The V gene lost 6 bases and the J gene lost 2 bases, with 11 bases spanning the gap. Germline loops: CDR1 SGHTA, CDR2 FQGNSA. The CDR3 spans 14 residues. CDR3 sequence reads: CASSLGLAGNTIYF. The CDR3 DNA reads TGTGCCAGCAGTCTCGGTCTAGCTGGAAACACCATATATTTT.

The CDR3 sequence is CASSEVGRGHNEQFF. CDR3 in DNA: TGTGCCAGCAGTGAAGTCGGAAGAGGGCACAATGAGCAGTTCTTC. The rearrangement joins TRBV6-1 to TRBJ2-1; D perhaps matches TRBD2 (5 bases). The CDR3 runs 15 residues. Trimming took off 1 base at V and 5 bases at J, with 12 bases between the two ends. Germline CDR1 and CDR2: MNHNS and SASEGT.

The rearrangement links TRBV6-6 to TRBJ2-2; tentative D call: TRBD1 (5 bases). V lost 2 bases to trimming and J lost 7 bases, with 11 bases between them. In germline, CDR1 is MNHNY, CDR2 SVGAGI (reference sequence). This CDR3 comprises 14 residues. CDR3 protein: CASSYGQGNGELFF. Here the CDR3 DNA reads TGTGCCAGCAGTTACGGGCAGGGAAACGGGGAGCTGTTTTTT.

This clone was observed a few times. The genes are TRBV7-7 and TRBJ1-1; D call uncertain. This CDR3 is 13 amino acids long. V lost 1 base and J 9 bases, leaving 12 bases between the germline ends. Per germline, CDR1 SSHAT and CDR2 FNYEAQ (reference sequence). The CDR3 loop reads CASSLVPWSKAFF. CDR3 sequence (DNA): TGTGCCAGCAGCTTAGTTCCCTGGAGTAAAGCTTTCTTT.

V and J are TRBV30 and TRBJ2-7, with D perhaps TRBD1 (6 bases). Trimming removed 3 bases at V and 7 bases at J, with 13 bases between. The CDR3 runs 12 residues. Germline V gene sequence: CDR1 GTSNPN, CDR2 SVGIG (reference sequence). The CDR3 sequence is CAWRWGRGEQYF. DNA of the CDR3: TGTGCCTGGAGGTGGGGGCGTGGAGAGCAGTACTTC.

The rearrangement links TRBV6-2 or TRBV6-3 to TRBJ1-2; D not certain. The V gene's germline CDR1 is MNHEY and CDR2 SVGEGT. CDR3 size: 13 residues. Trimming cost V 5 bases and J 6 bases, with 13 bases left between them. CDR3 nucleotide sequence: TGTGCCAGCAGTAAGGATGGAGCCCATGGCTACACCTTC. Translating it yields CASSKDGAHGYTF.

In its sample, this clone was seen once. This rearrangement joins TRBV5-1 to TRBJ2-1; TRBD2 is a possible D gene (6 bases). Per germline, CDR1 SGHRS and CDR2 YFSETQ. The CDR3 is made up of 11 amino acids. V lost 3 bases to trimming and J lost 9 bases, with 7 bases between them. The CDR3 DNA reads TGCGCCAGCAGCTCGGAGGGTGAGCAGTTCTTC. Translated: CASSSEGEQFF.

The CDR3 sequence: CASSPANRRGGTQYF. DNA of the CDR3: TGTGCCAGCTCACCAGCAAACAGGAGGGGCGGTACGCAGTATTTT. V gene TRBV18 combines with J gene TRBJ2-3, with D perhaps TRBD2 (6 bases). This CDR3 contains 15 residues. CDR1 KGHSH and CDR2 LQKENI come from the germline V gene. Trimming removed 2 bases at V and 8 bases at J, with 17 bases between.

This rearrangement joins TRBV12-5 to TRBJ1-1; 7 bases agree with TRBD1. This CDR3 has 14 amino acids. Germline CDR1 and CDR2: LGHNT and FRNRAP. V lost 6 bases to trimming and J lost 2 bases; unmatched junction nucleotides: 6. The DNA for the CDR3 is TGTGCTAGTGGGCAAGGGGGCGGAAACACTGAAGCTTTCTTT. It yields the protein CASGQGGGNTEAFF.

The rearrangement links TRBV18 to TRBJ2-1; 13 nucleotides agree with TRBD2. Losses at the gene ends were 5 bases for V and 9 bases for J; bases not matched to a gene: 10. This CDR3 is 16 amino acids long. The germline V gene encodes CDR1 KGHSH and CDR2 LQKENI. The CDR3 spells CASSSRTSGSDGEQFF. DNA for the CDR3: TGTGCCAGCTCATCCCGGACTAGCGGGAGCGATGGTGAGCAGTTCTTC.